This TCR beta chain derives from a study of identifying expanded T cells in peripheral blood. Only in-frame clones appear in the TCRdb table, and some are missing; sequencing was by immunoSEQ multiplex PCR. The sample shows over 100,000 clones, approximately 88% of them seen only once. Trimming removed 0 bases from V and 5 bases from J, with 16 bases in between. The CDR3 loop spans 15 amino acids. In germline, CDR1 is SQVTM, CDR2 ANQGSEA. Sequencing was carried out using blood. The chain carries TRBV29-1 and TRBJ2-5; D is possibly TRBD1 or TRBD2 (6 bases each). The receptor was derived from a person between 18 and 70 years old in good health. This CDR3 reads CSVEDPWGAGETQYF. The CDR3 DNA reads TGCAGCGTTGAAGACCCGTGGGGGGCAGGGGAGACCCAGTACTTC.